A selection of T cell receptor beta chains follows, all from one sample in a study of blood T cell repertoires in COVID-19. Generated by immunoSEQ multiplex PCR, the TCRdb table keeps only in-frame clones and is missing some. This repertoire shows about 63,000 clones, around nine tenths found once; its top ten account for approximately 19%. Sequenced material: peripheral blood. The receptors stem from an elderly woman with acute or convalescent COVID-19. The CDR3 runs from the conserved cysteine through the conserved F or W. The D gene is left open where the match is weak. Clone size is given for some rows only: seen once, a few or many times, or a class if the clone is expanded.

cdr3_aa: CAISAGGLAVQETQYF; cdr3_nt: TGTGCCATCAGTGCGGGGGGACTAGCGGTACAAGAGACCCAGTACTTC; d_call: TRBD2; j_call: TRBJ2-5; v_call: TRBV10-3; clone_size: .
cdr3_aa: CAWSAREKLFF; cdr3_nt: TGTGCCTGGAGTGCCCGGGAAAAACTGTTTTTT; d_call: .; j_call: TRBJ1-4; v_call: TRBV30; clone_size: .
cdr3_aa: CASSARDRGFYEQYF; cdr3_nt: TGTGCCAGCAGTGCCCGGGACAGGGGGTTTTACGAGCAGTACTTC; d_call: TRBD1; j_call: TRBJ2-7; v_call: TRBV25-1; clone_size: .
cdr3_aa: CASSPTRTGRPYGYTF; cdr3_nt: TGCGCCAGCAGCCCCACCCGGACAGGGAGACCCTATGGCTACACCTTC; d_call: TRBD1; j_call: TRBJ1-2; v_call: TRBV4-3; clone_size: many
cdr3_aa: CASSLTGVEGGYTF; cdr3_nt: TGTGCCAGCAGCTTGACAGGGGTCGAAGGTGGCTACACCTTC; d_call: TRBD1; j_call: TRBJ1-2; v_call: TRBV5-4; clone_size: .
cdr3_aa: CASSYTAGWTEAFF; cdr3_nt: TGTGCCAGCAGTTACACGGCAGGGTGGACTGAAGCTTTCTTT; d_call: .; j_call: TRBJ1-1; v_call: TRBV6-5; clone_size: .
cdr3_aa: CASSSTGIRLAKNIQYF; cdr3_nt: TGTGCCAGTAGTTCCACAGGGATCCGACTAGCCAAAAACATTCAGTACTTC; d_call: .; j_call: TRBJ2-4; v_call: TRBV19; clone_size: .
cdr3_aa: CASNQGSSYEQYF; cdr3_nt: TGTGCCAGTAACCAGGGCTCGTCCTACGAGCAGTACTTC; d_call: .; j_call: TRBJ2-7; v_call: TRBV25-1; clone_size: .
cdr3_aa: CASSGGETQYF; cdr3_nt: TGTGCCAGTAGCGGGGGAGAGACCCAGTACTTC; d_call: .; j_call: TRBJ2-5; v_call: TRBV19; clone_size: .
cdr3_aa: CASSEQGKGGQPQHF; cdr3_nt: TGTGCCAGCAGTGAACAGGGCAAGGGAGGTCAGCCCCAGCATTTT; d_call: .; j_call: TRBJ1-5; v_call: TRBV6-1; clone_size: few
cdr3_aa: CAISSGTSFQETQYF; cdr3_nt: TGTGCCATCAGCTCGGGGACAAGTTTCCAAGAGACCCAGTACTTC; d_call: .; j_call: TRBJ2-5; v_call: TRBV10-3; clone_size: .
cdr3_aa: CASSRQGLLTDTQYF; cdr3_nt: TGTGCCAGCAGTCGACAGGGGCTCCTCACAGATACGCAGTATTTT; d_call: TRBD1; j_call: TRBJ2-3; v_call: TRBV28; clone_size: once
cdr3_aa: CASSLGPARGMNTEAFF; cdr3_nt: TGTGCCAGCAGCTTGGGGCCGGCGAGGGGGATGAACACTGAAGCTTTCTTT; d_call: .; j_call: TRBJ1-1; v_call: TRBV5-4; clone_size: .
cdr3_aa: CSVEVNRGYEQYF; cdr3_nt: TGCAGCGTTGAGGTAAACAGGGGTTACGAGCAGTACTTC; d_call: TRBD1; j_call: TRBJ2-7; v_call: TRBV29-1; clone_size: .
cdr3_aa: CSASDLLGGPQETQYF; cdr3_nt: TGCAGTGCTAGTGATCTGTTAGGGGGCCCCCAAGAGACCCAGTACTTC; d_call: TRBD1; j_call: TRBJ2-5; v_call: TRBV20-1; clone_size: .
cdr3_aa: CASSPLAGGGYNEQFF; cdr3_nt: TGTGCCAGCAGCCCGCTAGCGGGAGGAGGGTACAATGAGCAGTTCTTC; d_call: TRBD2; j_call: TRBJ2-1; v_call: TRBV9; clone_size: once
cdr3_aa: CASSPRRQASEAFF; cdr3_nt: TGTGCCAGCAGCCCAAGGAGACAGGCCTCTGAAGCTTTCTTT; d_call: .; j_call: TRBJ1-1; v_call: TRBV11-2; clone_size: .
cdr3_aa: CASSWAGGSYNEQFF; cdr3_nt: TGTGCCAGCAGCTGGGCAGGGGGCTCCTACAATGAGCAGTTCTTC; d_call: TRBD1; j_call: TRBJ2-1; v_call: TRBV5-6; clone_size: .
cdr3_aa: CASTWGQLNTEAFF; cdr3_nt: TGCGCCAGCACTTGGGGACAGCTGAACACTGAAGCTTTCTTT; d_call: TRBD1; j_call: TRBJ1-1; v_call: TRBV5-1; clone_size: .
cdr3_aa: CASSFGSFYGYTF; cdr3_nt: TGTGCCAGCAGCTTTGGGAGCTTCTATGGCTACACCTTC; d_call: .; j_call: TRBJ1-2; v_call: TRBV7-9; clone_size: .
cdr3_aa: CASSPPRGEDYGYTF; cdr3_nt: TGTGCCAGCAGCCCCCCGAGAGGAGAAGACTATGGCTACACCTTC; d_call: .; j_call: TRBJ1-2; v_call: TRBV5-6; clone_size: .
cdr3_aa: CASSLSRGYTDTQYF; cdr3_nt: TGTGCCAGCAGTTTATCGCGGGGGTACACAGATACGCAGTATTTT; d_call: TRBD2; j_call: TRBJ2-3; v_call: TRBV27; clone_size: .
cdr3_aa: CASGDEVYGQFF; cdr3_nt: TGTGCCAGCGGAGACGAGGTGTACGGGCAGTTCTTC; d_call: .; j_call: TRBJ2-1; v_call: TRBV2; clone_size: .
cdr3_aa: CASSSYSQGWVTEAFF; cdr3_nt: TGTGCCAGCAGTTCCTACTCCCAGGGGTGGGTCACTGAAGCTTTCTTT; d_call: .; j_call: TRBJ1-1; v_call: TRBV28; clone_size: .
cdr3_aa: CAGGGPNEKLFF; cdr3_nt: TGTGCCGGAGGAGGTCCTAATGAAAAACTGTTTTTT; d_call: .; j_call: TRBJ1-4; v_call: TRBV5-4; clone_size: once
cdr3_aa: CASSPWGSGRTGELFF; cdr3_nt: TGTGCCAGCAGCCCCTGGGGGAGCGGGAGAACCGGGGAGCTGTTTTTT; d_call: TRBD2; j_call: TRBJ2-2; v_call: TRBV4-2; clone_size: .
cdr3_aa: CASSQDQGDYGYTF; cdr3_nt: TGCGCCAGCAGCCAAGATCAGGGGGACTATGGCTACACCTTC; d_call: TRBD1; j_call: TRBJ1-2; v_call: TRBV4-1; clone_size: .
cdr3_aa: CATSRRTGGGQPQHF; cdr3_nt: TGTGCCACCAGCAGAAGGACAGGGGGTGGACAGCCCCAGCATTTT; d_call: TRBD1; j_call: TRBJ1-5; v_call: TRBV15; clone_size: .
cdr3_aa: CASSLAGASEQFF; cdr3_nt: TGTGCCAGCAGCTTAGCGGGAGCGAGTGAGCAGTTCTTC; d_call: .; j_call: TRBJ2-1; v_call: TRBV7-2; clone_size: .
cdr3_aa: CAISGYRDRTYNEQFF; cdr3_nt: TGTGCCATCAGTGGCTACCGGGACAGGACTTACAATGAGCAGTTCTTC; d_call: TRBD1; j_call: TRBJ2-1; v_call: TRBV10-3; clone_size: .
cdr3_aa: CASSLATGDTQYF; cdr3_nt: TGTGCCAGCAGCTTGGCCACAGGGGATACGCAGTATTTT; d_call: .; j_call: TRBJ2-3; v_call: TRBV5-8; clone_size: .
cdr3_aa: CAIRGQGFHEQYF; cdr3_nt: TGTGCCATCCGGGGACAGGGGTTCCACGAGCAGTACTTC; d_call: TRBD1; j_call: TRBJ2-7; v_call: TRBV6-5; clone_size: few
cdr3_aa: CASSLRDRVGTQYF; cdr3_nt: TGTGCCAGCAGCCTCCGGGACAGGGTCGGGACCCAGTACTTC; d_call: TRBD1; j_call: TRBJ2-5; v_call: TRBV3-1/TRBV3-2; clone_size: once
cdr3_aa: CASNPAGGGTDTQYF; cdr3_nt: TGTGCCAGTAATCCGGCGGGAGGAGGGACAGATACGCAGTATTTT; d_call: TRBD2; j_call: TRBJ2-3; v_call: TRBV19; clone_size: .
cdr3_aa: CASSTRPTGEKETQYF; cdr3_nt: TGCGCCAGCAGCACACGGCCTACCGGGGAGAAAGAGACCCAGTACTTC; d_call: .; j_call: TRBJ2-5; v_call: TRBV5-1; clone_size: .
cdr3_aa: CAITMGQGTEAFF; cdr3_nt: TGTGCCATCACCATGGGACAGGGGACTGAAGCTTTCTTT; d_call: TRBD1; j_call: TRBJ1-1; v_call: TRBV10-3; clone_size: once
cdr3_aa: CASSSQGGNTEAFF; cdr3_nt: TGCGCCAGCAGCTCCCAGGGGGGGAACACTGAAGCTTTCTTT; d_call: TRBD1; j_call: TRBJ1-1; v_call: TRBV5-1; clone_size: .
cdr3_aa: CAISGGTSPTEQYF; cdr3_nt: TGTGCCATCAGTGGGGGGACAAGCCCTACCGAGCAGTACTTC; d_call: .; j_call: TRBJ2-7; v_call: TRBV10-3; clone_size: .
cdr3_aa: CATSRDRTSGEQFF; cdr3_nt: TGTGCCACCAGCAGAGACAGAACTAGCGGTGAGCAGTTCTTC; d_call: TRBD2; j_call: TRBJ2-1; v_call: TRBV15; clone_size: .
cdr3_aa: CASVGGTQETQYF; cdr3_nt: TGTGCCAGCGTTGGGGGGACCCAAGAGACCCAGTACTTC; d_call: .; j_call: TRBJ2-5; v_call: TRBV2; clone_size: .
cdr3_aa: CASSFDSNTDTQYF; cdr3_nt: TGTGCCAGCAGCTTTGATAGTAACACAGATACGCAGTATTTT; d_call: .; j_call: TRBJ2-3; v_call: TRBV5-4; clone_size: .
cdr3_aa: CASSLGLSSYNSPLHF; cdr3_nt: TGTGCCAGCAGCTTAGGCCTGAGCTCCTATAATTCACCCCTCCACTTT; d_call: .; j_call: TRBJ1-6; v_call: TRBV11-2; clone_size: .
cdr3_aa: CASSPTSTGELFF; cdr3_nt: TGTGCCAGCAGCCCCACAAGCACCGGGGAGCTGTTTTTT; d_call: .; j_call: TRBJ2-2; v_call: TRBV7-3; clone_size: .
cdr3_aa: CANGQGRTYYGYTF; cdr3_nt: TGTGCCAACGGACAGGGGCGCACTTATTATGGCTACACCTTC; d_call: TRBD1; j_call: TRBJ1-2; v_call: TRBV6-7; clone_size: .
cdr3_aa: CASSRQGAGFNYGYTF; cdr3_nt: TGTGCCAGCAGCCGACAGGGGGCCGGTTTTAACTATGGCTACACCTTC; d_call: TRBD1; j_call: TRBJ1-2; v_call: TRBV7-8; clone_size: few
cdr3_aa: CASSWTGFGGTDTQYF; cdr3_nt: TGTGCCAGCAGTTGGACAGGGTTCGGGGGCACAGATACGCAGTATTTT; d_call: TRBD1; j_call: TRBJ2-3; v_call: TRBV6-2/TRBV6-3; clone_size: .
cdr3_aa: CAQTGTQYGYTF; cdr3_nt: TGTGCGCAGACCGGGACACAGTATGGCTACACCTTC; d_call: .; j_call: TRBJ1-2; v_call: TRBV30; clone_size: .
cdr3_aa: CSALGGLSNEQYF; cdr3_nt: TGCAGCGCACTTGGGGGACTATCCAACGAGCAGTACTTC; d_call: TRBD2; j_call: TRBJ2-7; v_call: TRBV29-1; clone_size: .
cdr3_aa: CAISDRKPGEQYF; cdr3_nt: TGTGCCATCAGTGATCGTAAACCGGGGGAGCAGTACTTC; d_call: .; j_call: TRBJ2-7; v_call: TRBV10-3; clone_size: .
cdr3_aa: CASSYPRDRVRGETQYF; cdr3_nt: TGTGCCAGCAGCTACCCCCGGGACAGGGTCCGTGGGGAGACCCAGTACTTC; d_call: TRBD1; j_call: TRBJ2-5; v_call: TRBV7-9; clone_size: .